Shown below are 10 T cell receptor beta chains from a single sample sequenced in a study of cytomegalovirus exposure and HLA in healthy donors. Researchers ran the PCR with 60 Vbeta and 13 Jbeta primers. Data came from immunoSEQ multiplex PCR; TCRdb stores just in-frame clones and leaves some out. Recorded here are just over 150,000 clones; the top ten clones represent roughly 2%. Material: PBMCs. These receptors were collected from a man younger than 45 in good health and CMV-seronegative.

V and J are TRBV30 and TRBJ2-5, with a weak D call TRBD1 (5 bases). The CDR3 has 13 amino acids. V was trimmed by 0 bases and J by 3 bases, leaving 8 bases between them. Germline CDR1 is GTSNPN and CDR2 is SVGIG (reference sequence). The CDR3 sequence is CAWSVGPEETQYF. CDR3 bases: TGTGCCTGGAGTGTGGGGCCTGAAGAGACCCAGTACTTC.

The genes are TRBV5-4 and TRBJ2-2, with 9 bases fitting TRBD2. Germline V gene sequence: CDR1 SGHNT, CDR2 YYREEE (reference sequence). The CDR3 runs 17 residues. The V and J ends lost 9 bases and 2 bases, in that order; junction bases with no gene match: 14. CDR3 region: CATTPIAGAINTGELFF. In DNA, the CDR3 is TGTGCCACCACGCCAATAGCGGGAGCTATAAACACCGGGGAGCTGTTTTTT.

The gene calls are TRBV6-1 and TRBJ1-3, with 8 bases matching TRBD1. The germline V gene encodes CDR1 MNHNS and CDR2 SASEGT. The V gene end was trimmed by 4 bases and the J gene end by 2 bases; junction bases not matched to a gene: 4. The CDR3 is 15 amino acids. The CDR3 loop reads CASSVTGAPGNTIYF. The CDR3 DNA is TGTGCCAGCAGTGTGACAGGGGCCCCTGGAAACACCATATATTTT.

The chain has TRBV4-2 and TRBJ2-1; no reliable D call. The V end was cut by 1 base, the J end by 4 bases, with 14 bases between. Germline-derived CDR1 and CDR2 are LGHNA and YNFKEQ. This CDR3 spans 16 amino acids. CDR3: CASSQGLQYKYNEQFF. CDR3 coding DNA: TGTGCCAGCAGCCAAGGTCTGCAATACAAGTACAATGAGCAGTTCTTC.

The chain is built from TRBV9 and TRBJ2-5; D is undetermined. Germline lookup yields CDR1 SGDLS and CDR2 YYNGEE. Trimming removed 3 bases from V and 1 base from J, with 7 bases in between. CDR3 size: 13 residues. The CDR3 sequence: CASSASGQETQYF. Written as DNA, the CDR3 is TGTGCCAGCAGCGCCTCCGGCCAAGAGACCCAGTACTTC.

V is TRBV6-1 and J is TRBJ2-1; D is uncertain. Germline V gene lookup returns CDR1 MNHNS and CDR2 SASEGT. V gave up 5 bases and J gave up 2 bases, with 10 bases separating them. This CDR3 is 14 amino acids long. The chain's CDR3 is CASSPSGTYNEQFF. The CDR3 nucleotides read TGTGCCAGCAGTCCATCAGGAACCTACAATGAGCAGTTCTTC.

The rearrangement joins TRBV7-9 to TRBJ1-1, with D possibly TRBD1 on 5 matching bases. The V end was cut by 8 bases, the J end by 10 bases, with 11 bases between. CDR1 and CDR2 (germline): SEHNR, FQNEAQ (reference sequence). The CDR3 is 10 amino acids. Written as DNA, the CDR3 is TGTGCCAGCTTGGAGACAGTAGCTTTCTTT. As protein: CASLETVAFF.

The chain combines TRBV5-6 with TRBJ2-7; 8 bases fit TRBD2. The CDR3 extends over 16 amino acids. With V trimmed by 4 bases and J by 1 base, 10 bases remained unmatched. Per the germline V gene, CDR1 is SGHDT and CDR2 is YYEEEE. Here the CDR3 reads CASSPRAGVGSYEQYF. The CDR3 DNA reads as TGTGCCAGCAGCCCAAGAGCGGGAGTAGGATCCTACGAGCAGTACTTC.

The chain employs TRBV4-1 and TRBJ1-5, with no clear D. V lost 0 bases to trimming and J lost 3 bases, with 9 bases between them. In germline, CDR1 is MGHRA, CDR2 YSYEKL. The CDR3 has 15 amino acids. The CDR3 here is CASSQEQANNQPQHF. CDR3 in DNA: TGCGCCAGCAGCCAAGAGCAAGCGAACAATCAGCCCCAGCATTTT.

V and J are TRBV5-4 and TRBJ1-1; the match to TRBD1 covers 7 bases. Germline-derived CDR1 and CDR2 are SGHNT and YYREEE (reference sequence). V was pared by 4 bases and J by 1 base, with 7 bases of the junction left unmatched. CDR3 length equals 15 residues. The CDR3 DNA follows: TGTGCCAGCAGCGTCGAACCAGGGGGGAACACTGAAGCTTTCTTT. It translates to CASSVEPGGNTEAFF. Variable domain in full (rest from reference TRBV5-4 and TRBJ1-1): ETGVTQSPTHLIKTRGQQVTLRCSSQSGHNTVSWYQQALGQGPQFIFQYYREEENGRGNFPPRFSGLQFPNYSSELNVNALELDDSALYLCASSVEPGGNTEAFFGQGTRLTVV.